Detailed here is one TCR beta chain. Seattle's cohort entered during active infection and was followed longitudinally. Germline assignment: CDR1 MNHEY and CDR2 SVGAGI. The CDR3 extends over 15 amino acids. With 4 bases clipped from V and 5 bases from J, the junction kept 8 bases outside the gene matches. This entry comes from a study of blood T cell repertoires in COVID-19. As for the study in general: Donors in the United States, Italy and Spain gave samples during acute or convalescent COVID-19. Sample material is recorded as cDNA or gDNA derived from T cells, B-cell-depleted T cells, or PBMCs.

Per the original methods: The assay estimated nucleated cells by amplifying reference gene primers. Repertoires were generated with immunoSEQ multiplex PCR, while TCRdb's copy carries only in-frame clones and drops some. V and J calls and clone size are given by that table; D and trimming were obtained from the DNA. The data contain approximately 260,000 clones, 88% of them singletons. Input material: peripheral blood. This receptor was identified in a woman in her seventies with COVID-19, enrolled during active disease. The chain combines TRBV6-5 with TRBJ2-7, with TRBD1 matching over 10 bases. CDR3 in amino acids: CASSSQGQGNDEQYF. The CDR3 nucleotides read TGTGCCAGCAGTTCCCAGGGACAGGGGAACGACGAGCAGTACTTC.